This TCR beta chain derives from a study of blood T cells in healthy people across ages. Study-wide findings and caveats: PBMCs left unsorted prevented a conclusive naive versus antigen-experienced comparison.

A sample-barcoded 5' primer and a J-beta primer mix were used in a second PCR of roughly 7 to 11 cycles. Each CDR3 protein gets one entry after TCRdb re-called the 5' RACE reads with MiXCR. Of approximately 1,000,000 distinct CDR3 sequences in the sample, under 45% were seen once. In this sample, this clonotype turned up once. Its target is not known. Germline assignment: CDR1 MNHNS and CDR2 SASEGT. CDR3 size: 15 residues. Trimming at V came to 5 bases and at J to 6 bases, leaving 13 bases not matched to a gene. This receptor was taken from an older woman in good health. Sequencing was carried out using blood. The V gene is TRBV6-1, the J gene TRBJ2-7; 7 bases map to TRBD2. CDR3 sequence reads: CASSPTSAWVVEQYF. For the CDR3, the DNA is TGTGCCAGCAGTCCTACTAGCGCATGGGTCGTCGAGCAGTACTTC.